The present T cell receptor (beta chain) was sequenced within a study of Graves' ophthalmopathy and Graves' hyperthyroidism. Study-wide points: Using a 13-signature model, the authors split ophthalmopathy from stable hyperthyroidism, with around 85% sensitivity and 81.08% specificity. Ophthalmopathy progression predictions by the model showed about 75% specificity and about 71% sensitivity.

The TCR beta CDR3 regions underwent amplification from RNA transcripts. Investigators did first-round RT-PCR with HTBI primers, then second-round multiplex PCR. TCRdb recomputed calls from the multiplex PCR reads with MiXCR, one row per CDR3 protein. The sample holds hundreds of thousands of distinct CDR3 sequences, roughly 21% seen once. Stable hyperthyroidism meant no ophthalmopathy within 18 months of follow-up. Diagnoses were established from clinical symptoms, serum thyroxine, TRAb, thyroid ultrasound and orbital computed tomography. This clonotype was seen many times. Its antigen is undetermined. The sequence was obtained from a woman under 30 with stable Graves' hyperthyroidism. The sequenced sample consisted of peripheral blood.

The CDR3 nucleotides are TGTGCCAGCAGCTTAAGGGGTTGGACAGGGGGCTACGAGCAGTACTTC. Protein: CASSLRGWTGGYEQYF. The chain carries TRBV7-2 and TRBJ2-7; 10 bases match TRBD1. V lost 2 bases, J lost 3 bases, and 7 bases stayed unmatched. The germline V gene encodes CDR1 SGHTA and CDR2 FQGNSA. The CDR3 totals 16 residues.